A single sample is the source of the 26 T cell receptor beta chains below, sequenced in a study of beta chain features in type 1 diabetes. Investigators reverse transcribed all isolated RNA, so they sequenced expressed TCRB transcripts. The data were produced by immunoSEQ multiplex PCR, yet TCRdb's version contains in-frame clones alone and is incomplete. The table includes more than 300,000 clones, under 8.5% detected once. The sequenced sample was central memory CD4+ T cells from blood. These receptors came from a woman aged 18-29 years in good health.

This clone occurred a few times. The CDR3 DNA reads as TGCGCCAGCAGCTCGACAGGGGCTGTACAAGAGACCCAGTACTTC. As protein: CASSSTGAVQETQYF. J is TRBJ2-5 and V is TRBV5-1, with 8 positions matching TRBD1. This CDR3 has 15 residues. Unmatched junction bases numbered 6, after V lost 3 bases and J lost 2 bases. The germline V gene has CDR1 SGHRS and CDR2 YFSETQ.

The rearrangement uses TRBV6-6 and TRBJ1-1; D not resolved. Germline loops: CDR1 MNHNY, CDR2 SVGAGI (reference sequence). The CDR3 runs to 11 residues. Trimming cost V 7 bases and J 4 bases, with 7 bases left between them. The CDR3 coding sequence is TGTGCCAGCATTTTTAGCACTGAAGCTTTCTTT. Encoded protein: CASIFSTEAFF.

Notes on this clone: The junction departs from the called germline gene at one end, perhaps through a read error. Written as DNA, the CDR3 is TGCAGTGCTAGAGATCGGAATGGGCAGTTCTTC. This codes for CSARDRNGQFF. The chain recombines TRBV20-1 with TRBJ2-1; D is unclear. CDR1 is DFQATT, CDR2 SNEGSKA, per germline (reference sequence). CDR3 length equals 11 residues.

This clone occurred a few times. The sample contains more than one DNA sequence encoding this CDR3. The chain is built from TRBV9 and TRBJ2-1, with 14 nucleotides matching TRBD2. Trimming removed 2 bases from V and 7 bases from J; junction bases left unmatched: 2. Germline values: CDR1 SGDLS, CDR2 YYNGEE. The CDR3 spans 15 residues. CDR3 region: CASSVGLAGVNEQFF. CDR3 in DNA: TGTGCCAGCAGCGTGGGACTAGCGGGAGTAAATGAGCAGTTCTTC.

This clone has at least ten counts. The V and J genes are TRBV5-5 and TRBJ2-7; 7 nucleotides align to TRBD1. The CDR3 is 14 residues long. Per the germline V gene, CDR1 is SGHKS and CDR2 is YYEKEE (reference sequence). The V segment lost 2 bases and the J segment 1 base; nucleotides outside the gene matches: 3. In DNA form, the CDR3 reads TGTGCCAGCAGCTTAACGGGACAGTCCTACGAGCAGTACTTC. This encodes CASSLTGQSYEQYF. Full variable domain (missing parts from reference TRBV5-5 and TRBJ2-7): DAGVTQSPTHLIKTRGQQVTLRCSPISGHKSVSWYQQVLGQGPQFIFQYYEKEERGRGNFPDRFSARQFPNYSSELNVNALLLGDSALYLCASSLTGQSYEQYFGPGTRLTVT.

V usage is TRBV29-1 and J usage is TRBJ2-1, with no clear D. The germline V gene encodes CDR1 SQVTM and CDR2 ANQGSEA. Trimming cost V 6 bases and J 2 bases, with 8 bases left between them. This CDR3 contains 12 residues. In DNA, the CDR3 is TGCAGCGTAAATTCAGCCTACAATGAGCAGTTCTTC. It yields the protein CSVNSAYNEQFF.

This clone turned up a few times. The chain uses TRBV7-3 and TRBJ1-2; the D gene is possibly TRBD1 (5 bases). The CDR3 spans 12 residues. Germline V gene lookup returns CDR1 SGHTA and CDR2 FQGTGA. Trimming shortened V by 4 bases and J by 3 bases, and 6 bases separated the two germline ends. The CDR3 sequence: CASSWGYYGYTF. The CDR3 nucleotides are TGTGCCAGCAGCTGGGGCTACTATGGCTACACCTTC.

This chain joins TRBV6-5 and TRBJ2-7; D gene ambiguous. The CDR3 extends over 14 amino acids. Trimming removed 1 base from V and 3 bases from J, with 10 bases in between. Germline assignment: CDR1 MNHEY and CDR2 SVGAGI. The CDR3 reads CASSYYSANYEQYF. Written as DNA, the CDR3 is TGTGCCAGCAGTTACTACTCGGCGAACTACGAGCAGTACTTC.

The chain is built from TRBV5-4 and TRBJ2-7; maybe TRBD1 (7 bases). Between the trimmed V and J ends, which lost 5 bases and 5 bases, there was a span of 14 bases. The CDR3 is 13 residues long. The germline V gene has CDR1 SGHNT and CDR2 YYREEE (reference sequence). The CDR3 DNA follows: TGTGCCAGCAGTCTGGCAGGGGGGAACGAGCAGTACTTC. Protein product: CASSLAGGNEQYF.

The V gene is TRBV9, the J gene TRBJ2-1; a possible D gene is TRBD2 (6 bases). Trimming pared 3 bases from V and 4 bases from J, leaving 23 bases between. Germline CDR1 and CDR2: SGDLS and YYNGEE. The CDR3 runs 18 residues. CDR3: CASSAYGGGSTPYNEQFF. The DNA of the CDR3 is TGTGCCAGCAGCGCCTACGGGGGAGGTTCTACCCCTTACAATGAGCAGTTCTTC.

The gene calls are TRBV6-5 and TRBJ1-2; tentatively, D is TRBD1 (6 bases). This CDR3 has 14 residues. The germline V gene has CDR1 MNHEY and CDR2 SVGAGI. The V end was cut by 5 bases, the J end by 0 bases, with 10 bases between. This chain's CDR3 is CASSRQASNYGYTF. The CDR3 DNA follows: TGTGCCAGCAGTCGACAGGCGTCTAACTATGGCTACACCTTC.

In this sample, this clone turned up a few times. The chain joins TRBV9 to TRBJ1-1, with D tentatively TRBD1 (6 bases). V lost 0 bases to trimming and J lost 1 base, with 13 bases between them. This CDR3 comprises 16 residues. Per the germline V gene, CDR1 is SGDLS and CDR2 is YYNGEE. The CDR3 sequence: CASSVATGRGNTEAFF. As DNA, the CDR3 is TGTGCCAGCAGCGTAGCTACGGGCAGGGGGAACACTGAAGCTTTCTTT.

This clone has only a few counts. V usage is TRBV29-1 and J usage is TRBJ2-7, with 9 bases matching TRBD1. V lost 2 bases to trimming and J lost 4 bases; unmatched junction nucleotides: 6. The CDR3 runs to 14 residues. Germline assignment: CDR1 SQVTM and CDR2 ANQGSEA. Here the CDR3 DNA reads TGCAGCGTTGAATTGGACAGGGGAGGATACGAGCAGTACTTC. It codes for CSVELDRGGYEQYF.

This clone ranks as medium-sized. The J gene is TRBJ2-3, the V gene TRBV6-6, with 7 bases lining up with TRBD2. Trimming cost V 7 bases and J 4 bases; bases outside gene matches: 8. Germline CDR1 is MNHNY and CDR2 is SVGAGI (reference sequence). This CDR3 comprises 14 residues. CDR3 nucleotides: TGTGCCAGCATTCTCACTAGCGCCGCAGATACGCAGTATTTT. This sequence encodes CASILTSAADTQYF.

V gene TRBV9 combines with J gene TRBJ1-6, with 8 nucleotides matching TRBD1. V gave up 4 bases and J gave up 7 bases; unmatched junction bases: 7. The CDR3 is 15 amino acids. The V gene's germline CDR1 is SGDLS and CDR2 YYNGEE. CDR3 in DNA: TGTGCCAGCAGCTCACGACCAGGGGGCAATTCACCCCTCCACTTT. The encoded protein is CASSSRPGGNSPLHF.

The V and J genes are TRBV6-5 and TRBJ2-1; no clear D gene. Germline V gives CDR1 MNHEY, CDR2 SVGAGI. Trimming stripped 6 bases from V and 5 bases from J, with 5 bases between. The CDR3 totals 11 residues. The CDR3 loop reads CASSRNNEQFF. The DNA of the CDR3 is TGTGCCAGCAGCAGAAACAATGAGCAGTTCTTC.

The chain is built from TRBV7-9 and TRBJ2-7; 11 bases are shared with TRBD2. Germline V gives CDR1 SEHNR, CDR2 FQNEAQ (reference sequence). The CDR3 is made up of 18 amino acids. V shed 1 base and J 1 base; nucleotides not matched to a gene: 9. As DNA, the CDR3 is TGTGCCAGCAGCTTAGAAACTAGCGGGAGTAGGGTGTCCTACGAGCAGTACTTC. Encoded protein: CASSLETSGSRVSYEQYF.

This clone was seen more than once but under ten times. The chain uses TRBV7-3 and TRBJ2-3, with a tentative D call TRBD2 (6 bases). This CDR3 has 15 amino acids. The V gene's germline CDR1 is SGHTA and CDR2 FQGTGA. V was pared by 1 base and J by 5 bases, with 13 bases between. The DNA for the CDR3 is TGTGCCAGCAGCTTAAGCGGTAGCGGACGAGATACGCAGTATTTT. Encoded protein: CASSLSGSGRDTQYF.

This clone turned up a few times. In the same sample, other DNA sequences code for this CDR3. The J gene is TRBJ2-7, the V gene TRBV4-3; 13 bases align to TRBD2. Germline V gene lookup returns CDR1 LGHNA and CDR2 YSLEER. The CDR3 is 15 amino acids. J gave up 2 bases and V 4 bases, and 2 bases lay outside the gene matches. The CDR3 loop reads CASSRGTSGTYEQYF. The CDR3 nucleotides read TGCGCCAGCAGCCGCGGGACTAGCGGGACCTACGAGCAGTACTTC.

This clone was found a few times. V and J are TRBV25-1 and TRBJ2-7, with D unresolved. CDR1 is MGHDK and CDR2 is SYGVNS in the germline V gene. V was cut by 6 bases and J by 0 bases, with 9 bases left in between. The CDR3 has 13 amino acids. CDR3 sequence reads: CASRSQTSYEQYF. The CDR3 DNA is TGTGCCAGCAGAAGCCAGACCTCCTACGAGCAGTACTTC.

The chain is built from TRBV19 and TRBJ2-1; D possibly corresponds to TRBD2 (5 bases). V dropped 3 bases and J dropped 1 base, with 16 bases sitting between them. The CDR3 spans 17 residues. Germline V gives CDR1 LNHDA, CDR2 SQIVND (reference sequence). The CDR3 loop reads CASSMSSFSTSYNEQFF. The CDR3 nucleotides are TGTGCCAGTAGTATGTCTAGCTTCTCAACTTCCTACAATGAGCAGTTCTTC.

V and J are TRBV28 and TRBJ2-7; D not resolved. This CDR3 spans 20 amino acids. Germline CDR1 MDHEN, CDR2 SYDVKM. V lost 2 bases, J lost 0 bases, and 26 bases lay in between. The CDR3 region is CASSLTVAMDGTSISYEQYF. The CDR3 coding sequence is TGTGCCAGCAGTTTAACCGTAGCTATGGACGGAACCTCGATCTCCTACGAGCAGTACTTC.

A few counts support this clone. This rearrangement joins TRBV4-3 to TRBJ2-3; TRBD1 aligns across 8 bases. Germline V CDR1 and CDR2: LGHNA, YSLEER. With V trimmed by 0 bases and J by 5 bases, 10 bases remained unmatched. CDR3 length: 17 residues. CDR3 in DNA: TGCGCCAGCAGCCAAGATCGTCGGCAGGGGGCTAAAGATACGCAGTATTTT. This gives the protein CASSQDRRQGAKDTQYF.

The rearrangement uses TRBV5-1 and TRBJ2-7; 7 bases map to TRBD2. From germline, CDR1 is SGHRS and CDR2 YFSETQ. The CDR3 extends over 15 amino acids. The ends lost 4 bases at V and 2 bases at J; junction bases unmatched: 9. DNA for the CDR3: TGCGCCAGCAGCCAACGTCAAGCGGGGCCCTACGAGCAGTACTTC. Its protein product is CASSQRQAGPYEQYF.

This clone was picked up a small number of times. This sequence joins TRBV7-8 and TRBJ2-5, with D uncertain. Germline-derived CDR1 and CDR2 are SGHVS and FQNEAQ. The germline V and J ends were trimmed by 5 bases and 1 base, with 11 bases remaining between them. This CDR3 contains 14 residues. The CDR3: CASSQFGSQETQYF. The CDR3 DNA reads TGTGCCAGCAGCCAGTTCGGCAGCCAAGAGACCCAGTACTTC.

In this sample, this clone turned up a few times. The genes are TRBV14 and TRBJ2-1; a possible D gene is TRBD2 (6 bases). V was shortened by 0 bases and J by 0 bases, with 15 bases between the two germline ends. Germline V gene sequence: CDR1 SGHDN, CDR2 FVKESK. This CDR3 contains 18 residues. The chain's CDR3 is CASSQEYGGGSSYNEQFF. For the CDR3, the DNA is TGTGCCAGCAGCCAAGAGTACGGGGGAGGCAGCTCCTACAATGAGCAGTTCTTC.